Listed below are T cell receptor beta chains from one sample, sequenced in a study of blood T cell repertoires in COVID-19. The repertoire was sequenced with immunoSEQ multiplex PCR; TCRdb's copy has only in-frame clones and lacks some. The repertoire consists of tens of thousands of clones, with about nine tenths occurring once and the leading ten covering around 24%. Specimen: peripheral blood. These receptors were obtained from a man aged 45-65 years with active or convalescent COVID-19. The CDR3 runs from the conserved cysteine through the conserved F or W. A D gene is named only where the DNA matches it firmly. Only some rows state a clone size, as once, few, many or a class for expanded clones.

>NA|TRBJ2-1|TRBV18|NA
CASSTNGGTYNEQFF
TGTGCCAGCTCGACCAATGGGGGCACCTACAATGAGCAGTTCTTC
>NA|TRBJ1-1|TRBV6-1|NA
CASSERGEVGEAFF
TGTGCCAGCAGTGAACGTGGGGAGGTCGGTGAAGCTTTCTTT
>NA|TRBJ1-5|TRBV2|TRBD1
CASSEGQGSQPQHF
TGTGCCAGCAGTGAAGGACAGGGTAGCCAGCCCCAGCATTTT
>once|TRBJ2-1|TRBV19|TRBD2
CASRSLAGGFNEQFF
TGTGCCAGTAGGTCACTAGCGGGGGGGTTCAATGAGCAGTTCTTC
>NA|TRBJ1-6|TRBV7-6|TRBD1
CASSLGAQGNNSPLHF
TGTGCCAGCAGCTTAGGGGCACAGGGGAACAATTCACCCCTCCACTTT
>NA|TRBJ2-7|TRBV28|TRBD2
CASSFSASGYEQYF
TGTGCCAGCAGTTTTTCGGCTAGCGGGTACGAGCAGTACTTC
>NA|TRBJ1-3|TRBV5-1|NA
CASSPGSASSGNTIYF
TGCGCCAGCAGCCCAGGGTCCGCGAGCTCTGGAAACACCATATATTTT
>NA|TRBJ2-1|TRBV7-9|TRBD2
CASSFPSGAPSHNEQFF
TGTGCCAGCAGCTTTCCTAGCGGGGCCCCTAGCCACAATGAGCAGTTCTTC
>NA|TRBJ2-7|TRBV11-2|TRBD1
CASSLGGTGSHYEQYF
TGTGCCAGCAGCTTAGGTGGGACAGGAAGTCACTACGAGCAGTACTTC
>NA|TRBJ1-1|TRBV6-1|NA
CASSGYLSTVNTEAFF
TGTGCCAGCAGTGGATACCTTTCTACAGTGAACACTGAAGCTTTCTTT
>NA|TRBJ2-2|TRBV5-4|NA
CASSRLVGQKNTGELFF
TGTGCCAGCAGCCGTCTAGTGGGGCAGAAGAACACCGGGGAGCTGTTTTTT
>NA|TRBJ2-7|TRBV5-1|TRBD1
CASSLGGTGTYEQYF
TGCGCCAGCAGCTTGGGTGGGACAGGGACTTACGAGCAGTACTTC
>NA|TRBJ1-6|TRBV3-1/TRBV3-2|TRBD1
CASSQEYGDSYNSPLHF
TGTGCCAGCAGCCAGGAGTACGGGGACAGCTATAATTCACCCCTCCACTTT
>NA|TRBJ1-1|TRBV19|NA
CASSIQVSPNTEAFF
TGTGCCAGTAGTATTCAGGTCAGCCCGAACACTGAAGCTTTCTTT
>NA|TRBJ2-7|TRBV4-1|TRBD2
CASSQEGRTSGSYEQYF
TGCGCCAGCAGCCAAGAGGGCAGGACTAGCGGGAGCTACGAGCAGTACTTC
>NA|TRBJ2-5|TRBV6-5|TRBD1
CASSRGYETQYF
TGTGCCAGCAGCAGGGGGTATGAGACCCAGTACTTC
>NA|TRBJ1-6|TRBV27|NA
CASSFQDSRNSPLHF
TGTGCCAGCAGCTTTCAGGACAGCCGTAATTCACCCCTCCACTTT
>NA|TRBJ2-4|TRBV28|NA
CASSPRELPIQYF
TGTGCCAGCAGCCCCCGGGAGTTACCCATTCAGTACTTC
>NA|TRBJ1-2|TRBV3-1/TRBV3-2|NA
CASSQDEGSRGYTF
TGTGCCAGCAGCCAGGACGAGGGATCGCGGGGCTACACCTTC
>NA|TRBJ1-3|TRBV30|NA
CACPKGGAAGNTIYF
TGTGCCTGCCCAAAGGGGGGGGCCGCTGGAAACACCATATATTTT
>NA|TRBJ1-4|TRBV28|TRBD1
CASYQGGEKLFF
TGTGCCAGTTATCAGGGGGGTGAAAAACTGTTTTTT
>NA|TRBJ2-7|TRBV7-9|NA
CASRKSVTHEQYF
TGTGCCAGCAGGAAAAGCGTCACCCACGAGCAGTACTTC
>NA|TRBJ1-2|TRBV7-9|TRBD1
CASSLAPPGGDGYTF
TGTGCCAGCAGCTTAGCTCCCCCAGGGGGCGATGGCTACACCTTC
>NA|TRBJ2-3|TRBV4-1|TRBD2
CASSHRTSATDTQYF
TGCGCCAGCAGCCATCGAACTAGCGCCACAGATACGCAGTATTTT
>NA|TRBJ1-5|TRBV6-5|TRBD1
CASKSRQGHQPQHF
TGTGCCAGCAAATCGAGACAGGGGCATCAGCCCCAGCATTTT
>NA|TRBJ2-3|TRBV7-2|TRBD2
CASSNQGLAGGGQYF
TGTGCCAGCAGCAACCAAGGACTAGCGGGAGGCGGCCAGTATTTT
>NA|TRBJ2-7|TRBV10-1|TRBD2
CASSESSGKPYEQYF
TGCGCCAGCAGTGAATCTAGCGGGAAACCCTACGAGCAGTACTTC
>NA|TRBJ1-1|TRBV6-2/TRBV6-3|NA
CASSSLRYTEAFF
TGTGCCAGCAGTTCGCTCAGGTACACTGAAGCTTTCTTT
>NA|TRBJ2-7|TRBV18|NA
CASSPRQVTDEQYF
TGTGCCAGCTCACCCCGACAGGTAACCGACGAGCAGTACTTC
>NA|TRBJ1-5|TRBV20-1|TRBD1
CSASYRGNQPQHF
TGCAGTGCTAGTTACAGGGGTAATCAGCCCCAGCATTTT
>NA|TRBJ2-1|TRBV11-2|TRBD2
CASRGGLHYNEQFF
TGTGCCAGCAGGGGGGGACTACACTACAATGAGCAGTTCTTC
>NA|TRBJ2-3|TRBV5-5|NA
CASVRTSTDTQYF
TGTGCCAGCGTGAGAACCAGCACAGATACGCAGTATTTT
>NA|TRBJ2-3|TRBV4-1|NA
CASSRPAEDTQYF
TGCGCCAGCAGCCGGCCAGCGGAGGATACGCAGTATTTT
>NA|TRBJ1-5|TRBV18|TRBD1
CASSPGQGISNQPQHF
TGTGCCAGCTCACCGGGACAGGGGATAAGCAATCAGCCCCAGCATTTT
>NA|TRBJ2-5|TRBV11-1|NA
CASSSRGFQETQYF
TGTGCCAGCAGCTCGAGGGGGTTCCAAGAGACCCAGTACTTC
>NA|TRBJ1-1|TRBV7-2|NA
CASSLDPRGNTEAFF
TGTGCCAGCAGCTTAGATCCACGGGGAAACACTGAAGCTTTCTTT
>NA|TRBJ2-3|TRBV3-1/TRBV3-2|NA
CASSQLTDTQYF
TGTGCCAGCAGCCAATTAACAGATACGCAGTATTTT
>once|TRBJ1-2|TRBV11-2|NA
CASSRRDRSPYGYTF
TGTGCCAGCAGCCGACGTGACAGGAGCCCCTATGGCTACACCTTC
>NA|TRBJ1-3|TRBV27|NA
CASSLSADPGNTIYF
TGTGCCAGCAGTTTAAGTGCAGATCCGGGAAACACCATATATTTT
>NA|TRBJ1-2|TRBV12-3/TRBV12-4|NA
CASNPGRGYGYTF
TGTGCCAGCAACCCCGGGAGGGGCTATGGCTACACCTTC
>NA|TRBJ1-6|TRBV10-3|TRBD1
CASDPGTGNSPLHF
TGTGCCTCCGACCCCGGGACAGGGAATTCACCCCTCCACTTT
>NA|TRBJ1-2|TRBV5-1|NA
CASSLASDRTNYGYTF
TGCGCCAGCAGCTTGGCCTCTGACAGGACTAACTATGGCTACACCTTC
>NA|TRBJ2-5|TRBV9|TRBD2
CASSVGLAEETQYF
TGTGCCAGCAGCGTAGGGCTAGCGGAAGAGACCCAGTACTTC
>NA|TRBJ2-2|TRBV19|NA
CASSISGAGTGELFF
TGTGCCAGTAGTATTAGTGGGGCAGGTACCGGGGAGCTGTTTTTT
>NA|TRBJ2-3|TRBV5-1|TRBD2
CASSLREGADTQYF
TGCGCCAGCAGCCTGCGGGAGGGGGCAGATACGCAGTATTTT